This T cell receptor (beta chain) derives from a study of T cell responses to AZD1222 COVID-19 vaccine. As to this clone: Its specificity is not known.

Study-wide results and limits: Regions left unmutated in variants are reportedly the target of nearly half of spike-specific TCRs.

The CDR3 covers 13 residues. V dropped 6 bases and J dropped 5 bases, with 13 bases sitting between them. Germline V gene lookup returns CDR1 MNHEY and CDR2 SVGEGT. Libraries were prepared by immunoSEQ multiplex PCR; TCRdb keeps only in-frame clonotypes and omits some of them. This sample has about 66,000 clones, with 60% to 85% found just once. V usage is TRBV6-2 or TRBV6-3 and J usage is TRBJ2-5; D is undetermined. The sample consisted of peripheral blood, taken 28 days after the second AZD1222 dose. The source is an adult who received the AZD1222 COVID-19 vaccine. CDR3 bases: TGTGCCAGCAGCGAACATAGTAGGGAGACCCAGTACTTC. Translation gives CASSEHSRETQYF.